The text below deals with one TCR beta chain. Its antigen is still unknown. Profiled with immunoSEQ multiplex PCR; TCRdb holds only in-frame clones, not every one. The sample carries about 2 million clones, 85% to 95% recorded once. The record originates from a study of shared clonotypes between healthy human individuals. Study outcomes and limitations: The genetic and exposure-history diversity represented was limited by few donors.

CDR1 is SNHLY and CDR2 is FYNNEI in the germline V gene. The junction had 5 bases not matched to a gene; V was cut back by 7 bases and J by 8 bases. This CDR3 has 13 residues. Each of the donors was a healthy adult who was HIV-negative and had not had a recent acute infection or vaccination. This clonotype originated in a man between 18 and 29 years old in good health. This chain connects TRBV2 to TRBJ2-1; TRBD2 agrees at 10 bases. The sequencing input was naive CD4+ T cells sorted from blood. The subset: CD45RA+ positively selected. The CDR3 DNA reads as TGTGCCAGCATGGCTAGCGGGAGCTATGAGCAGTTCTTC. Its translation is CASMASGSYEQFF.